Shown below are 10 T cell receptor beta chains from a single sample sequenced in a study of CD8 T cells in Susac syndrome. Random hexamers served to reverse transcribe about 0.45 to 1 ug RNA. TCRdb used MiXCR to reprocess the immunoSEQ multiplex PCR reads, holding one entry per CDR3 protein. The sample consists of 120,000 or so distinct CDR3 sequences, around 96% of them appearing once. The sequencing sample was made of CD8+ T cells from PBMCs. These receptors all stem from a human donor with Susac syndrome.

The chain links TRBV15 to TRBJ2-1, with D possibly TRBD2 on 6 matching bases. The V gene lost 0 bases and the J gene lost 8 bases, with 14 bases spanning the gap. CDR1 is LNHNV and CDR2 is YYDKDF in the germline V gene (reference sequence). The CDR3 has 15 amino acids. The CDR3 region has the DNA TGTGCCACCAGCAGAGATGGTGGGAGGTTCGATGAGCAGTTCTTC. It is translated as CATSRDGGRFDEQFF.

The CDR3 protein is CASQVPGADTQYF. The CDR3 region has the DNA TGTGCCAGCCAGGTCCCCGGAGCAGATACGCAGTATTTT. The gene calls are TRBV12-3 or TRBV12-4 and TRBJ2-3; D is ambiguous. This CDR3 spans 13 amino acids. V was pared by 8 bases and J by 4 bases, with 13 bases between.

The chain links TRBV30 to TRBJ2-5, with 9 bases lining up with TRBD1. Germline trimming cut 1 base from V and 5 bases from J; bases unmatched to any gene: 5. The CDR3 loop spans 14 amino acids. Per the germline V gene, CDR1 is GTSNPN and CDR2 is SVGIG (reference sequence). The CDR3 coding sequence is TGTGCCTGGAGTGCTGGACAGGGGTCGGAGACCCAGTACTTC. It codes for CAWSAGQGSETQYF.

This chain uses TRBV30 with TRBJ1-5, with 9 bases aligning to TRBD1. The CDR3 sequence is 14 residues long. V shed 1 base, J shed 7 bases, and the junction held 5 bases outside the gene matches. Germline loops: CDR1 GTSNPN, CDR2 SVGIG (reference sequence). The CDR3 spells CAWSGRDRDQPQHF. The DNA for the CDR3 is TGTGCCTGGAGTGGCCGGGACAGGGACCAGCCCCAGCATTTT.

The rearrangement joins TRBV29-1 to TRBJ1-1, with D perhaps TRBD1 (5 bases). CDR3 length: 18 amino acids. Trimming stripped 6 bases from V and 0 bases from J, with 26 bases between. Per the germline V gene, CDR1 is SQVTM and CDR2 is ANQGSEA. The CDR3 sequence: CSVLGILSGMVLNTEAFF. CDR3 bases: TGCAGCGTCCTGGGTATTCTCTCAGGGATGGTCTTGAACACTGAAGCTTTCTTT.

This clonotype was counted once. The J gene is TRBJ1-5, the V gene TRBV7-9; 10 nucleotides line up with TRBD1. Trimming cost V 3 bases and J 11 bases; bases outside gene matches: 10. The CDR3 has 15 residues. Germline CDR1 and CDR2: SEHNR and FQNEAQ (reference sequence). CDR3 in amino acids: CASSFGQGGDIAQHF. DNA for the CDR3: TGTGCCAGCAGCTTCGGACAGGGGGGGGATATCGCCCAGCATTTT.

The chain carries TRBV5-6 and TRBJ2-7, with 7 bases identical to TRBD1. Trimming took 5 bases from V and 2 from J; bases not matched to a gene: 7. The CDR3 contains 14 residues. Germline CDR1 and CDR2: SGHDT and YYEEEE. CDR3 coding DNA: TGTGCCAGCAGTCTAGGGCAGGGGGCCTACGAGCAGTACTTC. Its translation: CASSLGQGAYEQYF.

CDR3 coding DNA: TGTGCCAGCAGCTCAGAGTGGACAGGAGGGTACGAGCAGTACTTC. Translation: CASSSEWTGGYEQYF. The chain combines TRBV7-9 with TRBJ2-7; D perhaps matches TRBD1 (7 bases). The CDR3 covers 15 residues. Trimming took off 4 bases at V and 4 bases at J, with 17 bases between the two ends. CDR1 is SEHNR, CDR2 FQNEAQ, per germline (reference sequence).

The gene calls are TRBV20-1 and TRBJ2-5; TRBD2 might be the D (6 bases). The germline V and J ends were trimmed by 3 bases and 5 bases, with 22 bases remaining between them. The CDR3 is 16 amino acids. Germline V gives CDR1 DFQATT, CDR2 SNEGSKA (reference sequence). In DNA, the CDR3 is TGCAGTGCTAGTTTGGCGGAGGGGTTCTTAGAGGAGACCCAGTACTTC. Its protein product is CSASLAEGFLEETQYF.

CDR3 loop: CASSLLDSHYGYTF. The CDR3 bases are TGTGCCAGCAGTTTACTCGACAGCCACTATGGCTACACCTTC. The genes are TRBV12-3 or TRBV12-4 and TRBJ1-2, with D maybe TRBD1 (5 bases). The CDR3 loop spans 14 amino acids. V was shortened by 2 bases and J by 3 bases, with 10 bases between the two germline ends.